The 9 T cell receptor beta chains reported below all come from one sample, sequenced in a study of response to subunit inactivated influenza vaccine. TCRdb re-called the RT-PCR reads with MiXCR, one entry per CDR3 protein. The repertoire includes hundreds of thousands of distinct CDR3 sequences, over 11% of them detected once, and 6% to 7% sits in the top ten. The sample was PBMCs from blood, taken around 14 days before vaccination. These TCRs come from a man aged 50 or older who received an inactivated influenza vaccine.

There are a few counts of this clonotype. This chain uses TRBV3-1 with TRBJ2-4, with 7 bases lining up with TRBD2. This CDR3 contains 16 residues. Germline CDR1 reads LGHDT; CDR2 reads YNNKEL (reference sequence). Trimming at V came to 0 bases and at J to 3 bases, leaving 5 bases not matched to a gene. The CDR3 nucleotides are TGTGCCAGCAGCCAAGATTGGGGGGGGAGCAAAAACATTCAGTACTTC. Amino acid sequence: CASSQDWGGSKNIQYF.

The chain uses TRBV6-5 and TRBJ2-3; TRBD1 matches 7 bases. Looked up from germline, CDR1 is MNHEY and CDR2 is SVGAGI. This CDR3 comprises 15 residues. V dropped 4 bases and J dropped 6; count of bases not matched to a gene: 10. CDR3 loop: CASSSTQTGMDTQYF. In DNA, the CDR3 is TGTGCCAGCAGTTCAACCCAGACAGGGATGGATACGCAGTATTTT.

This clonotype was observed once. This chain uses TRBV5-1 with TRBJ2-2; D is possibly TRBD1 (6 bases). This CDR3 contains 16 residues. Germline V gene sequence: CDR1 SGHRS, CDR2 YFSETQ. Trimming removed 4 bases at V and 3 bases at J, with 16 bases between. The DNA for the CDR3 is TGCGCCAGCAGCCCCCCTGGCAAGGGGGACACCGGGGAGCTGTTTTTT. Translating gives CASSPPGKGDTGELFF.

At least ten counts were recorded for this clonotype. The J gene is TRBJ2-7, the V gene TRBV5-1; possible D gene TRBD1, 7 bases. This CDR3 has 16 residues. Germline CDR1 reads SGHRS; CDR2 reads YFSETQ. Trimming removed 0 bases from V and 3 bases from J, with 16 bases in between. CDR3 nucleotides: TGCGCCAGCAGCTTGGCCGGAGGGACAGTGAACTACGAGCAGTACTTC. Its translation: CASSLAGGTVNYEQYF.

Ten or more counts support this clonotype. The rearrangement links TRBV18 to TRBJ2-3, with D possibly called TRBD1 or TRBD2 (5 bases each). V gave up 3 bases and J gave up 1 base, with 5 bases separating them. The germline CDR1 and CDR2 sequences are KGHSH and LQKENI. The CDR3 spans 13 residues. The CDR3 DNA sequence: TGTGCCAGCTCACCGGGGGGCACAGATACGCAGTATTTT. It yields the protein CASSPGGTDTQYF.

The gene calls are TRBV9 and TRBJ2-7, with TRBD1 matching over 12 bases. This CDR3 has 17 residues. The J segment lost 3 bases and the V segment lost 4 bases, leaving 11 bases of the junction unmatched. The V gene's germline CDR1 is SGDLS and CDR2 YYNGEE. This CDR3 is CASSPRLGTGGNYEQYF. Written as DNA, the CDR3 is TGTGCCAGCAGCCCCCGCCTCGGGACAGGGGGCAACTACGAGCAGTACTTC.

This clonotype was observed at least ten times. The V and J genes are TRBV12-3 or TRBV12-4 and TRBJ1-1; 7 bases are a match to TRBD1. V dropped 5 bases and J dropped 2; count of bases not matched to a gene: 11. This CDR3 has 16 residues. This CDR3 is CASSPYRGRTNTEAFF. In nucleotides, the CDR3 is TGTGCCAGCAGTCCTTACAGGGGCAGAACAAACACTGAAGCTTTCTTT.

In its sample, this clonotype was seen many times. The chain is built from TRBV4-2 and TRBJ2-3, with D hard to call. The CDR3 has 14 amino acids. Trimming took off 4 bases at V and 0 bases at J, with 8 bases between the two ends. Germline CDR1 LGHNA, CDR2 YNFKEQ. The CDR3 region is CASSPRKSTDTQYF. Written as DNA, the CDR3 is TGTGCCAGCAGCCCGAGGAAGAGCACAGATACGCAGTATTTT.

The V gene is TRBV28, the J gene TRBJ2-7, with 8 positions matching TRBD1. The V and J ends lost 4 bases and 3 bases, in that order; junction bases with no gene match: 8. CDR3 length equals 15 residues. Germline V gives CDR1 MDHEN, CDR2 SYDVKM. DNA of the CDR3: TGTGCCAGCAGTTCCGGACAGGGTAGGCTCTACGAGCAGTACTTC. Amino acid sequence: CASSSGQGRLYEQYF.